Below are 15 T cell receptor beta chains sequenced from a single sample in a study of blood T cell repertoires in COVID-19. Assay used: immunoSEQ multiplex PCR; TCRdb lists only in-frame clones, some missing. The table lists a few hundred thousand clones, about 89% of them singletons. The sample comprised peripheral blood. The receptor set was obtained from a man under 40 with acute or convalescent COVID-19.

This clone was recorded only once. The rearrangement uses TRBV4-1 and TRBJ1-1, with TRBD1 identical over 8 bases. This CDR3 has 19 amino acids. Germline CDR1 MGHRA, CDR2 YSYEKL. After removal of 1 base from V and 3 bases from J, the junction contained 16 bases not matched to a gene. The CDR3 bases are TGCGCCAGCAGCCAAGGACAGGGGACGTCCTGGGGGGACGACACTGAAGCTTTCTTT. Encoded protein: CASSQGQGTSWGDDTEAFF.

The CDR3 protein is CASSEQLTDSPLHF. The CDR3 DNA reads TGTGCCAGCAGTGAACAGTTAACGGATTCACCCCTCCACTTT. This rearrangement joins TRBV6-4 to TRBJ1-6; D not resolved. Trimming cost V 3 bases and J 8 bases, with 11 bases left between them. The CDR3 consists of 14 residues. Germline V CDR1 and CDR2: MRHNA, SNTAGT.

The DNA for the CDR3 is TGTGCCAGCAGATACCGGGACAGGGATAATTCACCCCTCCACTTT. Translation: CASRYRDRDNSPLHF. The V and J genes are TRBV25-1 and TRBJ1-6, with 9 nucleotides matching TRBD1. The trim removed 6 bases at V and 5 bases at J, leaving 5 bases unmatched. The CDR3 length is 15 residues. Germline V lookup: CDR1 MGHDK, CDR2 SYGVNS. Drawing the rest from reference TRBV25-1 and TRBJ1-6, the complete variable domain is EADIYQTPRYLVIGTGKKITLECSQTMGHDKMYWYQQDPGMELHLIHYSYGVNSTEKGDLSSESTVSRIRTEHFPLTLESARPSHTSQYLCASRYRDRDNSPLHFGNGTRLTVT.

About this clone: One end of the junction fails to match germline, which may point to a read error. This sequence joins TRBV7-7 and TRBJ1-1; D not certain. This CDR3 comprises 13 residues. The germline V gene has CDR1 SSHAT and CDR2 FNYEAQ (reference sequence). The CDR3: CASSVTRNTEAFF. The CDR3, as DNA: TGTGCTAGCAGCGTAACCAGGAACACTGAAGCTTTCTTT.

The rearrangement links TRBV6-1 to TRBJ2-7; D is possibly TRBD1 (5 bases). The CDR3 is 16 amino acids. The germline V gene encodes CDR1 MNHNS and CDR2 SASEGT. Trimming shortened V by 4 bases and J by 4 bases, and 20 bases separated the two germline ends. CDR3 sequence: CASSVHQGQPPYEQYF. DNA for the CDR3: TGTGCCAGCAGTGTGCACCAGGGTCAACCCCCTTACGAGCAGTACTTC.

This clone was seen a few times. The chain combines TRBV6-5 with TRBJ1-1; D may be TRBD1 (5 bases). Germline lookup yields CDR1 MNHEY and CDR2 SVGAGI. V shed 5 bases and J shed 8 bases, with 21 bases lying between them. The CDR3 loop spans 15 amino acids. The CDR3 nucleotides read TGTGCCAGCAGTAGAATCACAGGTTGGATAGGCGAAGCTTTCTTT. This encodes CASSRITGWIGEAFF.

This clone showed up just a few times. The gene calls are TRBV5-4 and TRBJ1-2; D not certain. This CDR3 region has 10 residues. V shed 4 bases and J shed 4 bases, with 2 bases lying between them. Per germline, CDR1 SGHNT and CDR2 YYREEE (reference sequence). The CDR3 bases are TGTGCCAGCAGCCTCTATGGCTACACCTTC. Residues: CASSLYGYTF.

The V gene is TRBV27, the J gene TRBJ1-5, with D uncertain. Trimming stripped 5 bases from V and 7 bases from J, with 9 bases between. Germline CDR1 is MNHEY and CDR2 is SMNVEV (reference sequence). This CDR3 has 12 residues. CDR3 DNA sequence: TGTGCCAGCAGTCCGCGAGGGCAGCCCCAGCATTTT. It yields the protein CASSPRGQPQHF.

This clone was seen only a few times. The chain combines TRBV30 with TRBJ1-5; D unresolved. The V gene lost 1 base and the J gene lost 4 bases, with 8 bases spanning the gap. This CDR3 spans 13 amino acids. The germline gives CDR1 GTSNPN, CDR2 SVGIG (reference sequence). This CDR3 is CAWSARRNQPQHF. DNA of the CDR3: TGTGCCTGGAGTGCAAGGAGGAATCAGCCCCAGCATTTT.

This chain joins TRBV5-1 and TRBJ2-5, with D possibly TRBD2 on 5 matching bases. Trimming removed 1 base from V and 5 bases from J, with 12 bases in between. Germline values: CDR1 SGHRS, CDR2 YFSETQ. This CDR3 is 14 amino acids long. This chain's CDR3 is CASSLLKGGETQYF. The CDR3 region has the DNA TGCGCCAGCAGCTTGCTTAAGGGCGGGGAGACCCAGTACTTC.

The J gene is TRBJ1-1, the V gene TRBV6-5; TRBD1 agrees at 7 bases. The CDR3 runs 16 residues. With V trimmed by 4 bases and J by 0 bases, 8 bases remained unmatched. The V gene's germline CDR1 is MNHEY and CDR2 SVGAGI. CDR3 nucleotide sequence: TGTGCCAGCAGTTTGGCGGGACAGACAATGAACACTGAAGCTTTCTTT. Protein: CASSLAGQTMNTEAFF.

The chain has TRBV30 and TRBJ2-7; 9 bases align to TRBD1. Trimming took 2 bases from V and 7 from J; bases not matched to a gene: 12. Germline-derived CDR1 and CDR2 are GTSNPN and SVGIG (reference sequence). The length of the CDR3 is 15 residues. The CDR3 is CAWSPRDRVVLEQYF. The CDR3 DNA sequence: TGTGCCTGGAGTCCTCGGGACAGGGTGGTGTTGGAGCAGTACTTC. Full variable domain (rest looked up from reference TRBV30 and TRBJ2-7): SQTIHQWPATLVQPVGSPLSLECTVEGTSNPNLYWYRQAAGRGLQLLFYSVGIGQISSEVPQNLSASRPQDRQFILSSKKLLLSDSGFYLCAWSPRDRVVLEQYFGPGTRLTVT.

The genes are TRBV30 and TRBJ2-7, with 7 bases matching TRBD2. The CDR3 has 14 residues. From germline, CDR1 is GTSNPN and CDR2 SVGIG (reference sequence). The V segment lost 0 bases and the J segment 5 bases; nucleotides outside the gene matches: 7. CDR3 sequence reads: CAWSVPGSGHEQYF. CDR3 coding DNA: TGTGCCTGGAGTGTACCGGGTAGCGGGCACGAGCAGTACTTC.

V is TRBV14 and J is TRBJ2-3; TRBD2 matches at 7 bases. J gave up 2 bases and V 3 bases, and 14 bases lay outside the gene matches. Germline V CDR1 and CDR2: SGHDN, FVKESK. CDR3 length: 18 amino acids. Written as DNA, the CDR3 is TGTGCCAGCAGCCATCCTCCCCTCTGGACTAGTTCCACAGATACGCAGTATTTT. It encodes CASSHPPLWTSSTDTQYF.

As DNA, the CDR3 is TGTGCCAGTAGCCCTCAGGGTAGGGGTGAAAAACTGTTTTTT. The encoded protein is CASSPQGRGEKLFF. The rearrangement links TRBV19 to TRBJ1-4, with a weak D call TRBD1 (5 bases). There are 14 residues in the CDR3. Germline-derived CDR1 and CDR2 are LNHDA and SQIVND (reference sequence). Between the trimmed V and J ends, which lost 6 bases and 7 bases, there was a span of 15 bases.